Below are 27 T cell receptor beta chains sequenced from a single sample in a study of monozygotic twins with inflammatory bowel disease. With the 5' RACE reads reprocessed, TCRdb shows one record per CDR3 protein and no DNA. Recorded for this sample: approximately 420,000 distinct CDR3 sequences. The specimen was blood. The receptors derive from a human donor with ulcerative colitis or Crohn's disease, or a healthy co-twin of an affected twin (not recorded which).

The rearrangement uses TRBV7-8 and TRBJ1-2; the D call from TCRdb, TRBD1, cannot be confirmed without DNA. The CDR3 sequence is 16 residues long. Germline CDR1 reads SGHVS; CDR2 reads FQNEAQ. The chain's CDR3 is CASSHRQPAANYGYTF.

J is TRBJ2-2 and V is TRBV6-1; TCRdb calls TRBD2, which cannot be checked without DNA. CDR3 length: 16 residues. The germline V gene encodes CDR1 MNHNS and CDR2 SASEGT. The CDR3 region is CASSPPGLAGTGELFF.

The CDR3 sequence is CASSSLLGQVDGYTF. V gene TRBV7-2 combines with J gene TRBJ1-2; TCRdb outputs TRBD1, but without DNA this stays unchecked. The CDR3 consists of 15 residues. The germline V gene has CDR1 SGHTA and CDR2 FQGNSA.

J is TRBJ2-1 and V is TRBV5-6; TCRdb names TRBD2, which stays unverified in the absence of DNA. The CDR3 consists of 18 residues. The germline V gene encodes CDR1 SGHDT and CDR2 YYEEEE. This CDR3 reads CASSSRGLAGGPPNEQFF.

The chain joins TRBV19 to TRBJ1-2; TCRdb calls TRBD1, which cannot be checked without DNA. Germline CDR1 reads LNHDA; CDR2 reads SQIVND (reference sequence). There are 13 residues in the CDR3. CDR3 sequence: CASRPTGDYGYTF.

V usage is TRBV10-3 and J usage is TRBJ1-4. Per germline, CDR1 ENHRY and CDR2 SYGVKD. CDR3 length equals 13 residues. The CDR3 sequence is CAISESEGEKLFF.

The chain is built from TRBV28 and TRBJ2-7; the D call from TCRdb, TRBD2, cannot be confirmed without DNA. This CDR3 has 13 amino acids. In germline, CDR1 is MDHEN, CDR2 SYDVKM. CDR3 protein: CASTRGGLKEQYF.

The chain uses TRBV10-3 and TRBJ2-5; TCRdb names TRBD1, which stays unverified in the absence of DNA. The CDR3 covers 21 residues. In germline, CDR1 is ENHRY, CDR2 SYGVKD. The chain's CDR3 is CAISESWSSGSAPGSQETQYF.

CDR3 sequence reads: CASSWGGTSNTGELFF. V gene TRBV5-1 combines with J gene TRBJ2-2; TCRdb's assignment of TRBD1 cannot be checked, as there is no DNA. The CDR3 is made up of 16 amino acids. CDR1 and CDR2 (germline): SGHRS, YFSETQ.

The rearrangement links TRBV5-1 to TRBJ2-7; the TCRdb D gene call, TRBD1, has no DNA to confirm it. Per the germline V gene, CDR1 is SGHRS and CDR2 is YFSETQ. CDR3 length: 16 residues. CDR3 sequence: CASSSGVPGQTYEQYF.

The chain is built from TRBV5-4 and TRBJ2-2; no DNA is available, so the TRBD2 call from TCRdb remains unchecked. Per germline, CDR1 SGHNT and CDR2 YYREEE (reference sequence). This CDR3 has 15 residues. This CDR3 is CASSSEGPNTGELFF.

This chain uses TRBV5-1 with TRBJ1-1; with no DNA, the TCRdb D assignment of TRBD1 cannot be verified. CDR1 is SGHRS, CDR2 YFSETQ, per germline. The CDR3 is 14 residues long. Here the CDR3 reads CASSKGPGGTEAFF.

This rearrangement joins TRBV20-1 to TRBJ2-1; TCRdb indicates TRBD2, and absent DNA this call remains unverified. This CDR3 is 18 amino acids long. CDR1 and CDR2 from the germline V gene are DFQATT and SNEGSKA (reference sequence). The CDR3 loop reads CSASVSSGGLSFYNEQFF.

The chain links TRBV7-2 to TRBJ2-7; TCRdb's D call of TRBD2 is untestable without DNA. Germline CDR1 reads SGHTA; CDR2 reads FQGNSA. This CDR3 comprises 16 residues. This chain's CDR3 is CASSLVLAGGAYEQYF. Full variable domain (remainder filled in from reference TRBV7-2 and TRBJ2-7): GAGVSQSPSNKVTEKGKDVELRCDPISGHTALYWYRQSLGQGLEFLIYFQGNSAPDKSGLPSDRFSAERTGGSVSTLTIQRTQQEDSAVYLCASSLVLAGGAYEQYFGPGTRLTVT.

The chain's CDR3 is CASSPTSGGSTDTQYF. The J gene is TRBJ2-3, the V gene TRBV5-1; without DNA, the TCRdb call of TRBD2 cannot be checked. Germline loops: CDR1 SGHRS, CDR2 YFSETQ. The CDR3 runs 16 residues.

The V and J genes are TRBV6-1 and TRBJ1-2. The CDR3 contains 15 residues. The germline gives CDR1 MNHNS, CDR2 SASEGT. The CDR3 sequence: CDSSPRAASDYGYTF.

This chain links TRBV28 with TRBJ2-2; the D gene TCRdb calls, TRBD1, cannot be checked with no DNA. The CDR3 has 13 residues. Germline lookup yields CDR1 MDHEN and CDR2 SYDVKM. CDR3 sequence reads: CASIQGRTGELFF.

V and J are TRBV2 and TRBJ2-7; the D call of TRBD1 rests on TCRdb alone, since no DNA is present to check it. The CDR3 covers 14 residues. Germline V gene sequence: CDR1 SNHLY, CDR2 FYNNEI. The CDR3 spells CASFPTVRSYEQYF.

J is TRBJ2-2 and V is TRBV5-4; TCRdb proposes TRBD1, but this gene call is untestable without DNA. Germline loops: CDR1 SGHNT, CDR2 YYREEE (reference sequence). There are 15 residues in the CDR3. This CDR3 reads CASSFDLTGAGELFF.

This sequence joins TRBV2 and TRBJ1-2. Germline CDR1 SNHLY, CDR2 FYNNEI. The CDR3 consists of 16 residues. The CDR3 is CASTPIQQARFDGYTF.

The chain is built from TRBV9 and TRBJ2-1. The CDR3 is 15 residues long. The germline gives CDR1 SGDLS, CDR2 YYNGEE. This CDR3 is CASSVEEIGLTEQFF. The full variable domain, its missing parts supplied by reference TRBV9 and TRBJ2-1, is DSGVTQTPKHLITATGQRVTLRCSPRSGDLSVYWYQQSLDQGLQFLIQYYNGEERAKGNILERFSAQQFPDLHSELNLSSLELGDSALYFCASSVEEIGLTEQFFGPGTRLTVL.

The chain recombines TRBV29-1 with TRBJ2-6; TCRdb outputs TRBD1, but without DNA this stays unchecked. Per the germline V gene, CDR1 is SQVTM and CDR2 is ANQGSEA. CDR3 size: 17 residues. The CDR3 reads CSVLTGTNHSGANVLTF.

V and J are TRBV5-1 and TRBJ2-3; TCRdb reports TRBD1, a call that lacks DNA to check it against. The germline V gene has CDR1 SGHRS and CDR2 YFSETQ. This CDR3 is 14 amino acids long. The CDR3 loop is CASSLGGPPDTQYF.

The rearrangement links TRBV11-2 to TRBJ2-7; the TCRdb call, TRBD1, lacks DNA for checking. Germline-derived CDR1 and CDR2 are SGHAT and FQNNGV. The length of the CDR3 is 16 residues. The CDR3 sequence is CASSLGGGNRAFEQYF.

The chain has TRBV7-2 and TRBJ2-3; TCRdb's D call, TRBD2, is unchecked because there is no DNA. Per the germline V gene, CDR1 is SGHTA and CDR2 is FQGNSA. The CDR3 covers 15 residues. The CDR3 loop reads CASSIYRVYTDTQYF.

The gene calls are TRBV6-5 and TRBJ2-3; the D call from TCRdb, TRBD2, cannot be confirmed without DNA. Germline lookup yields CDR1 MNHEY and CDR2 SVGAGI. The CDR3 is 16 residues long. The CDR3 sequence is CASSYLGSGRYDTQYF.

This sequence joins TRBV11-2 and TRBJ2-3; TCRdb designates TRBD2, a call that cannot be tested without DNA. The CDR3 consists of 16 residues. From germline, CDR1 is SGHAT and CDR2 FQNNGV. The CDR3 sequence is CASSFRLAVYTDTQYF.